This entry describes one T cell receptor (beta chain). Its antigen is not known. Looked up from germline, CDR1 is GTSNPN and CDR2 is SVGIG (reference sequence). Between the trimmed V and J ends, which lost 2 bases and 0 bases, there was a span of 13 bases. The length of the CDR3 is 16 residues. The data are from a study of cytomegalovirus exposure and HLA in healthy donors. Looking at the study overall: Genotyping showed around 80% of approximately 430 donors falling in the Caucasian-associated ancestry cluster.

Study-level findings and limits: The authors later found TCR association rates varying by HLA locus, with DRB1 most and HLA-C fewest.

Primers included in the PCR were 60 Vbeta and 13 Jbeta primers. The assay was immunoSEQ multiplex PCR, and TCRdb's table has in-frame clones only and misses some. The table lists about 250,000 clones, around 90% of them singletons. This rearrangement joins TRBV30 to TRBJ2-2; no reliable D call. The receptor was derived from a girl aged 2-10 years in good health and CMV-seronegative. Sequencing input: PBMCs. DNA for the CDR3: TGTGCCTGGAGTTCCCACCCGGTATCGAACACCGGGGAGCTGTTTTTT. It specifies CAWSSHPVSNTGELFF.